This T cell receptor beta chain was retrieved from a study of cytomegalovirus exposure and HLA in healthy donors. Study summary: A previous analysis identified approximately 110 million unique TCR beta sequences derived from some 170 million T cells. Study-wide results and caveats: The study designated some 180 TCR beta chains cytomegalovirus-associated. An apparent linkage of common viral pathogens to several of the most significant clusters emerged in a later analysis. As a later analysis revealed, most CMV-associated TCR beta chains appeared HLA-restricted.

For this clone: Its cognate antigen is unknown.

Researchers ran the PCR with 60 Vbeta and 13 Jbeta primers. This table comes from immunoSEQ multiplex PCR, and its TCRdb copy is limited to in-frame clones, with some not included. Among about 52,000 clones listed, about three quarters were seen once. The CDR3 contains 15 residues. CDR1 MNHNS and CDR2 SASEGT come from the germline V gene. V shed 4 bases, J shed 1 base, and the junction held 4 bases outside the gene matches. The chain recombines TRBV6-1 with TRBJ2-5; 9 positions agree with TRBD2. The source material was PBMCs. This receptor was identified in a woman between 45 and 60 years old in good health and CMV-seronegative. The CDR3 is CASSGQTSGQETQYF. As DNA, the CDR3 is TGTGCCAGCAGTGGCCAGACTAGCGGCCAAGAGACCCAGTACTTC.